These T cell receptor beta chains were read from a single sample in a study of identifying expanded T cells in peripheral blood. Libraries were prepared by immunoSEQ multiplex PCR; TCRdb keeps only in-frame clonotypes and omits some of them. The profile shows tens of thousands of clones, roughly 84% of them singletons. Material for sequencing was blood. These receptors originate from a person aged 18-70 years in good health. Each CDR3 is given with its conserved first and last residue. The D gene is left open where the match is weak. Only part of the rows carry a size: once, few, many, or a class if the clone is expanded.

>TRBJ2-7|.|TRBV19|16|TRBD2
TGTGCCAGTAGTTGGGGAGGACTAGCGGGAGGCTACGAGCAGTACTTC
CASSWGGLAGGYEQYF
>TRBJ2-7|.|TRBV27|16|TRBD1
TGTGCCAGCAGTTTATCGGGGGACAGGATTTCCTACGAGCAGTACTTC
CASSLSGDRISYEQYF
>TRBJ1-1|few|TRBV18|10|.
TGTGCCAGCAGGTTGGGTGAAGCTTTCTTT
CASRLGEAFF
>TRBJ2-5|once|TRBV27|13|.
TGTGCCAGCAGTTCCGGGACTGTAGAGACCCAGTACTTC
CASSSGTVETQYF
>TRBJ2-7|.|TRBV10-3|14|TRBD1
TGTGCCGCCTGCAAGGGACAGGGGGTATGGGAGCAGTACTTC
CAACKGQGVWEQYF
>TRBJ2-7|.|TRBV19|14|.
TGTGCCAGTAGTATGGGGCAGGGGGACTTGGAGCAGTACTTC
CASSMGQGDLEQYF
>TRBJ1-2|.|TRBV7-2|13|.
TGTGCCAGCAGCGGACCCGACGGGACCGGCTACACCTTC
CASSGPDGTGYTF
>TRBJ1-4|.|TRBV7-9|15|TRBD1
TGTGCCAGCAGCTTAGCTACAGGGGGCGGAGAAAAACTGTTTTTT
CASSLATGGGEKLFF
>TRBJ2-1|few|TRBV29-1|18|TRBD2
TGCAGCGTGATGGGACTAGCGGGAGTTGGTCCTTCCTACAATGAGCAGTTCTTC
CSVMGLAGVGPSYNEQFF
>TRBJ1-1|.|TRBV6-5|15|TRBD1
TGTGCCAGCAGTTATCGTCCCAGGGGGAGCACTGAAGCTTTCTTT
CASSYRPRGSTEAFF
>TRBJ2-7|.|TRBV11-2|15|.
TGTGCCAGCAGCCCTTTTCACTCGCCGCTCTACGAGCAGTACTTC
CASSPFHSPLYEQYF
>TRBJ2-1|.|TRBV2|16|TRBD2
TGTGCCAGCAGTGAAGCTAGCGGGAGGGCGTCCGGTGAGCAGTTCTTC
CASSEASGRASGEQFF
>TRBJ2-3|.|TRBV7-7|15|TRBD2
TGTGCTAGCAGCCTCTTAGGGACTAACACAGATACGCAGTATTTT
CASSLLGTNTDTQYF
>TRBJ2-1|.|TRBV6-6|15|TRBD2
TGTGCCAGCAGTTACGCTAGCGGACCCTACAATGAGCAGTTCTTC
CASSYASGPYNEQFF
>TRBJ1-5|.|TRBV28|14|.
TGTGCCAGCACTCCACCTAGGAGCAATCAGCCCCAGCATTTT
CASTPPRSNQPQHF
>TRBJ2-1|.|TRBV5-4|15|TRBD1
TGTGCCAGCAGCTTCAGGACAGGGGGGAACAATGAGCAGTTCTTC
CASSFRTGGNNEQFF
>TRBJ1-1|.|TRBV7-2|18|.
TGTGCCAGCAGCTTTCGTCCAGGGCCGAGCAATACAAACACTGAAGCTTTCTTT
CASSFRPGPSNTNTEAFF
>TRBJ2-6|.|TRBV2|17|.
TGTGCCAGCAGTCAGGACAGCCCAGGATCCGGGGCCAACGTCCTGACTTTC
CASSQDSPGSGANVLTF
>TRBJ2-3|.|TRBV5-1|16|TRBD2
TGCGCCAGCAGCTTGGTAGCGGGAGAGGGCACAGATACGCAGTATTTT
CASSLVAGEGTDTQYF
>TRBJ1-4|.|TRBV19|16|TRBD1
TGTGCCAGTAGTATCTTCTTGACAGGGGTGGTGGAAAAACTGTTTTTT
CASSIFLTGVVEKLFF
>TRBJ2-2|few|TRBV6-5|12|.
TGTGCCAGCAGTTACTCGATCGGGGAGCTGTTTTTT
CASSYSIGELFF
>TRBJ2-2|many|TRBV2|16|.
TGTGCCAGCAGGAGGGCCGCGGGACAGAACACCGGGGAGCTGTTTTTT
CASRRAAGQNTGELFF
>TRBJ2-1|few|TRBV28|14|TRBD2
TGTGCCAGCAGTTCAGCGGGAGGTATCCATGAGCAGTTCTTC
CASSSAGGIHEQFF
>TRBJ1-4|.|TRBV28|15|.
TGTGCCAGCAGGTCCTTCAGGGTGCCTAATGAAAAACTGTTTTTT
CASRSFRVPNEKLFF
>TRBJ2-3|once|TRBV28|12|.
TGTGCCAGCAGTCGGCGATCCGGTACGCAGTATTTT
CASSRRSGTQYF
>TRBJ2-6|few|TRBV7-3|15|.
TGTGCCAGCAGCTTAACGGCATCCGGGGCCAACGTCCTGACTTTC
CASSLTASGANVLTF
>TRBJ1-1|.|TRBV9|14|TRBD1
TGTGCCAGCAGCTCCCGGGACAGGAACACTGAAGCTTTCTTT
CASSSRDRNTEAFF
>TRBJ2-7|.|TRBV30|14|.
TGTGCCTGGAGTGTACTGCAGGCCGATTACGAGCAGTACTTC
CAWSVLQADYEQYF
>TRBJ2-1|.|TRBV7-9|17|.
TGTGCCAGCAGCTTACAGGGCTGGAGATTATCCTACAATGAGCAGTTCTTC
CASSLQGWRLSYNEQFF
>TRBJ1-2|.|TRBV7-9|16|TRBD1
TGTGCCAGCAGCTTAGCTTCGGGGGGACAGTCCTATGGCTACACCTTC
CASSLASGGQSYGYTF
>TRBJ2-1|.|TRBV4-1|15|TRBD2
TGCGCCAGCAGCCAAGGGGGACTAGGATACAATGAGCAGTTCTTC
CASSQGGLGYNEQFF
>TRBJ2-3|.|TRBV6-5|14|.
TGTGCCAGCAGTTTTGGCGGGAGCACAGATACGCAGTATTTT
CASSFGGSTDTQYF
>TRBJ1-3|.|TRBV28|14|.
TGTGCCACCGCCCCATGGGGGGCTGGAAACACCATATATTTT
CATAPWGAGNTIYF
>TRBJ2-7|.|TRBV19|14|TRBD1
TGTGCCAGTAGTATTCTGGGACAGGGCTACGAGCAGTACTTC
CASSILGQGYEQYF
>TRBJ2-1|.|TRBV11-3|14|TRBD2
TGTGCCAGCAGCTCAGGACTAGCGGGAAATGAGCAGTTCTTC
CASSSGLAGNEQFF
>TRBJ1-1|.|TRBV19|13|.
TGTGCCAGTAAGGAGGGGTCGAACACTGAAGCTTTCTTT
CASKEGSNTEAFF
>TRBJ2-7|.|TRBV5-4|13|.
TGTGCCAGCAGCCCCGGACTCACCTACGAGCAGTACTTC
CASSPGLTYEQYF
>TRBJ1-1|.|TRBV5-6|14|.
TGTGCCAGCAGCTTGGAGTCCAGGAACACTGAAGCTTTCTTT
CASSLESRNTEAFF
>TRBJ2-5|.|TRBV11-1|14|.
TGTGCCAGCAGCTTATCGTCCCGACAAGAGACCCAGTACTTC
CASSLSSRQETQYF
>TRBJ2-7|.|TRBV11-3|14|.
TGTGCCAGCAGCCCAGGGGGGACCCCTACGGGTCAGTACTTC
CASSPGGTPTGQYF
>TRBJ2-5|.|TRBV6-5|11|.
TGTGCCAGCAGTCGACAAGAGACCCAGTACTTC
CASSRQETQYF
>TRBJ1-4|.|TRBV28|15|.
TGTGCCAGCAGTCTTATCACGGGGTATAATGAAAAACTGTTTTTT
CASSLITGYNEKLFF
>TRBJ2-1|.|TRBV7-2|15|.
TGTGCCAGCAGCTTCGAGGGTCGTTACGACAATGAGCAGTTCTTC
CASSFEGRYDNEQFF
>TRBJ2-2|once|TRBV7-9|16|TRBD1
TGTGCCAGCAGCCCCGGGACAGGGAAAAACACCGGGGAGCTGTTTTTT
CASSPGTGKNTGELFF
>TRBJ2-3|.|TRBV7-6|16|.
TGTGCCAGCAGCGGAAGACCAATTTTCCCCACAGATACGCAGTATTTT
CASSGRPIFPTDTQYF
>TRBJ2-5|.|TRBV7-7|10|.
TGTGCTGTGGAAGAAGAGACCCAGTACTTC
CAVEEETQYF
>TRBJ1-1|.|TRBV10-3|14|.
TGTGCCATCAGTGAAGGACAGTTGAACACTGAAGCTTTCTTT
CAISEGQLNTEAFF
>TRBJ2-3|.|TRBV6-6|15|TRBD2
TGTGCCAGCACCTTAGCGGGAGGGCTCACAGATACGCAGTATTTT
CASTLAGGLTDTQYF
>TRBJ1-3|.|TRBV5-1|15|.
TGCGCCAGCAGAGCAAGCGGGGGCCCTGGAAACACCATATATTTT
CASRASGGPGNTIYF
>TRBJ2-2|.|TRBV5-6|14|.
TGTGCCAGCAGCTTCGGGTCGAACACCGGGGAGCTGTTTTTT
CASSFGSNTGELFF